One sample yielded the 30 T cell receptor beta chains listed below, sequenced in a study of blood T cell repertoires in COVID-19. Profiled with immunoSEQ multiplex PCR; TCRdb holds only in-frame clones, not every one. The repertoire holds fewer than 250,000 clones, with 90% as singletons. Sequenced material: PBMCs or T cells enriched from blood (not recorded which). The receptor set was obtained from a man aged 25 to 40 who had been exposed to COVID-19.

The genes are TRBV19 and TRBJ1-6; the match to TRBD1 covers 10 bases. The V segment lost 7 bases and the J segment 6 bases; nucleotides outside the gene matches: 6. CDR1 LNHDA and CDR2 SQIVND come from the germline V gene (reference sequence). This CDR3 contains 15 residues. The DNA of the CDR3 is TGTGCCAGTACCCAAGGGACAGGGGTTAATTCACCCCTCCACTTT. This codes for CASTQGTGVNSPLHF.

This chain joins TRBV11-1 and TRBJ2-7; D is undetermined. This CDR3 has 11 amino acids. CDR1 SGHAT and CDR2 FQDESV come from the germline V gene (reference sequence). With 4 bases removed from V and 5 bases from J, the gap between germline ends came to 6 bases. DNA for the CDR3: TGTGCCAGCAGCTATGGCCACGAGCAGTACTTC. Amino acid sequence: CASSYGHEQYF. Variable domain in full (rest from reference TRBV11-1 and TRBJ2-7): EAEVAQSPRYKITEKSQAVAFWCDPISGHATLYWYRQILGQGPELLVQFQDESVVDDSQLPKDRFSAERLKGVDSTLKIQPAELGDSAMYLCASSYGHEQYFGPGTRLTVT.

The gene calls are TRBV11-2 and TRBJ2-3; tentatively, D is TRBD1 (8 bases). The CDR3 totals 13 residues. V dropped 7 bases and J dropped 6 bases, with 14 bases sitting between them. The germline gives CDR1 SGHAT, CDR2 FQNNGV. The CDR3 protein is CASNRGGRDTQYF. CDR3 nucleotides: TGTGCCAGCAACAGGGGGGGCAGGGATACGCAGTATTTT.

The V call is TRBV11-2, the J call TRBJ2-1; a possible D gene is TRBD1 (5 bases). The CDR3 has 14 amino acids. Germline V CDR1 and CDR2: SGHAT, FQNNGV. The V end lost 7 bases, the J end lost 5 bases, and 15 bases lay between the germline ends. For the CDR3, the DNA is TGTGCCAGCACCCTTCATAAGGGGAACAATGAGCAGTTCTTC. It is translated as CASTLHKGNNEQFF.

This clone was observed once. The J gene is TRBJ1-6, the V gene TRBV7-9; D remains unclear. Germline assignment: CDR1 SEHNR and CDR2 FQNEAQ (reference sequence). Trimming removed 5 bases at V and 9 bases at J, with 11 bases between. The CDR3 is 13 amino acids. The CDR3 is CASSPLGSSPLHF. In nucleotides, the CDR3 is TGTGCCAGCAGCCCCCTAGGTAGTTCACCCCTCCACTTT.

J is TRBJ2-5 and V is TRBV2; the D is unclear. Trimming shortened V by 6 bases and J by 5 bases, and 7 bases separated the two germline ends. The germline gives CDR1 SNHLY, CDR2 FYNNEI. The CDR3 runs 11 residues. CDR3 DNA: TGTGCCAGCAGCGAGTGGGAGACCCAGTACTTC. Translation gives CASSEWETQYF.

This clone was observed a single time. V is TRBV27 and J is TRBJ2-7, with D perhaps TRBD1 (6 bases). This CDR3 has 15 residues. V lost 5 bases, J lost 7 bases, and 21 bases lay in between. Germline lookup yields CDR1 MNHEY and CDR2 SMNVEV (reference sequence). The CDR3, as DNA: TGTGCCAGCAGTCCAACGATCAATCAGGGGAATGAGCAGTACTTC. This gives the protein CASSPTINQGNEQYF.

This rearrangement joins TRBV20-1 to TRBJ2-7; D is uncertain. The germline V and J ends were trimmed by 5 bases and 6 bases, with 11 bases remaining between them. Germline V CDR1 and CDR2: DFQATT, SNEGSKA (reference sequence). CDR3 length: 11 residues. For the CDR3, the DNA is TGCAGTGCTGGCGGTTCGGGCGAGCAGTACTTC. This sequence encodes CSAGGSGEQYF.

The chain employs TRBV29-1 and TRBJ1-2; 8 positions agree with TRBD1. Germline CDR1 is SQVTM and CDR2 is ANQGSEA. V dropped 7 bases and J dropped 8; count of bases not matched to a gene: 12. The CDR3 consists of 13 residues. The CDR3 reads CSAPMDRERGYTF. For the CDR3, the DNA is TGCAGCGCCCCTATGGACAGGGAAAGGGGCTACACCTTC.

The V gene is TRBV11-2, the J gene TRBJ2-7, with 8 positions matching TRBD2. This CDR3 has 17 residues. V dropped 0 bases and J dropped 0; count of bases not matched to a gene: 7. The germline CDR1 and CDR2 sequences are SGHAT and FQNNGV. In DNA, the CDR3 is TGTGCCAGCAGCTTAGATCGGGGGGGGTCCATCTCCTACGAGCAGTACTTC. Protein: CASSLDRGGSISYEQYF.

V and J are TRBV10-3 and TRBJ2-7; 9 positions match TRBD1. Germline trimming cut 0 bases from V and 6 bases from J; bases unmatched to any gene: 9. The CDR3 totals 16 residues. Germline values: CDR1 ENHRY, CDR2 SYGVKD. This CDR3 is CAISESTRTGEREQYF. CDR3 coding DNA: TGTGCCATCAGTGAGTCGACAAGGACAGGGGAACGCGAGCAGTACTTC.

V is TRBV19 and J is TRBJ2-7; TRBD1 agrees at 7 bases. After removal of 3 bases from V and 3 bases from J, the junction contained 5 bases not matched to a gene. Germline loops: CDR1 LNHDA, CDR2 SQIVND (reference sequence). This CDR3 region has 14 residues. The CDR3 here is CASSIDREGYEQYF. CDR3 coding DNA: TGTGCCAGTAGTATCGACAGGGAAGGCTACGAGCAGTACTTC.

The chain uses TRBV4-1 and TRBJ1-1; D not resolved. The V gene lost 4 bases and the J gene lost 1 base, with 13 bases spanning the gap. CDR3 length: 15 residues. Germline values: CDR1 MGHRA, CDR2 YSYEKL. The CDR3 loop is CASSPLQLPNTEAFF. The CDR3 nucleotides are TGCGCCAGCAGCCCCCTACAGCTACCGAACACTGAAGCTTTCTTT.

The chain uses TRBV19 and TRBJ2-6; 7 bases match TRBD1. Germline CDR1 LNHDA, CDR2 SQIVND (reference sequence). The V segment lost 9 bases and the J segment 0 bases; nucleotides outside the gene matches: 5. The CDR3 consists of 15 residues. CDR3 loop: CASRDRNSGANVLTF. The CDR3 DNA sequence: TGTGCCAGCCGGGACAGAAACTCTGGGGCCAACGTCCTGACTTTC.

The V call is TRBV27, the J call TRBJ1-2; 9 bases match TRBD1. Looked up from germline, CDR1 is MNHEY and CDR2 is SMNVEV (reference sequence). The CDR3 totals 15 residues. Trimming took 3 bases from V and 3 from J; bases not matched to a gene: 5. The CDR3 reads CASSFRGQGDYGYTF. CDR3 DNA: TGTGCCAGCAGTTTCAGGGGACAGGGAGACTATGGCTACACCTTC.

J is TRBJ2-1 and V is TRBV13; 11 nucleotides agree with TRBD2. The CDR3 totals 16 residues. The germline gives CDR1 PRHDT, CDR2 FYEKMQ (reference sequence). J was trimmed by 5 bases and V by 5 bases; bases with no gene match: 8. This chain's CDR3 is CASSIRLAGFHNEQFF. CDR3 in DNA: TGTGCCAGCAGCATCAGACTAGCGGGGTTCCACAATGAGCAGTTCTTC.

The genes are TRBV2 and TRBJ2-6, with 9 nucleotides matching TRBD1. This CDR3 has 17 amino acids. Germline CDR1 reads SNHLY; CDR2 reads FYNNEI. Losses at the gene ends were 5 bases for V and 0 bases for J; bases not matched to a gene: 5. CDR3 residues: CASSRDRASSGANVLTF. The CDR3 DNA reads as TGTGCCAGCAGTCGGGACAGGGCCTCCTCTGGGGCCAACGTCCTGACTTTC. Variable domain in full (rest from reference TRBV2 and TRBJ2-6): EPEVTQTPSHQVTQMGQEVILRCVPISNHLYFYWYRQILGQKVEFLVSFYNNEISEKSEIFDDQFSVERPDGSNFTLKIRSTKLEDSAMYFCASSRDRASSGANVLTFGAGSRLTVL.

DNA for the CDR3: TGTGCCAGCAGCCAACTAGCTCAAAAAGGCACAGATACGCAGTATTTT. This sequence encodes CASSQLAQKGTDTQYF. The V and J genes are TRBV4-2 and TRBJ2-3; a possible D gene is TRBD2 (5 bases). CDR1 and CDR2 from the germline V gene are LGHNA and YNFKEQ. The V end was cut by 2 bases, the J end by 1 base, with 13 bases between. This CDR3 region has 16 residues.

This chain joins TRBV7-8 and TRBJ2-7; the D gene is possibly TRBD1 (6 bases). The length of the CDR3 is 16 residues. The germline gives CDR1 SGHVS, CDR2 FQNEAQ. V shed 5 bases and J shed 1 base, with 18 bases lying between them. This CDR3 reads CASSPPGQGVSYEQYF. Here the CDR3 DNA reads TGTGCCAGCAGCCCACCGGGACAAGGAGTGTCCTACGAGCAGTACTTC. The complete variable domain, with remaining parts taken from reference TRBV7-8 and TRBJ2-7, reads GAGVSQSPRYKVAKRGQDVALRCDPISGHVSLFWYQQALGQGPEFLTYFQNEAQLDKSGLPSDRFFAERPEGSVSTLKIQRTQQEDSAVYLCASSPPGQGVSYEQYFGPGTRLTVT.

This clone has a single count. The chain is built from TRBV6-4 and TRBJ2-2; D not resolved. The CDR3 has 16 amino acids. Germline CDR1 MRHNA, CDR2 SNTAGT. With 4 bases removed from V and 5 bases from J, the gap between germline ends came to 17 bases. CDR3: CASSVKPGSLTGELFF. Written as DNA, the CDR3 is TGTGCCAGCAGTGTTAAGCCCGGGTCTCTGACCGGGGAGCTGTTTTTT.

The chain couples TRBV14 to TRBJ1-6; D ambiguous. The CDR3 spans 12 residues. V was cut by 1 base and J by 9 bases, with 4 bases left in between. CDR1 and CDR2 from the germline V gene are SGHDN and FVKESK. The CDR3 region has the DNA TGTGCCAGCAGCCAAGTTCGTTCACCCCTCCACTTT. Its translation: CASSQVRSPLHF.

The V call is TRBV5-4, the J call TRBJ1-2; 8 bases are shared with TRBD1. The ends lost 5 bases at V and 3 bases at J; junction bases unmatched: 3. Germline V gives CDR1 SGHNT, CDR2 YYREEE (reference sequence). The CDR3 contains 13 residues. This CDR3 is CASRQGQDYGYTF. CDR3 DNA: TGTGCCAGCAGGCAGGGACAGGACTATGGCTACACCTTC.

This rearrangement joins TRBV2 to TRBJ2-1; a possible D gene is TRBD2 (6 bases). The ends were cut back, 10 bases at V and 6 bases at J, with 13 bases in the middle. The germline V gene has CDR1 SNHLY and CDR2 FYNNEI. The CDR3 loop spans 12 amino acids. CDR3 loop: CATGLFGNEQFF. CDR3 bases: TGTGCCACAGGACTATTTGGCAATGAGCAGTTCTTC. The full variable domain, with the rest looked up from reference TRBV2 and TRBJ2-1, is EPEVTQTPSHQVTQMGQEVILRCVPISNHLYFYWYRQILGQKVEFLVSFYNNEISEKSEIFDDQFSVERPDGSNFTLKIRSTKLEDSAMYFCATGLFGNEQFFGPGTRLTVL.

The gene calls are TRBV2 and TRBJ2-2, with D maybe TRBD2 (7 bases). Germline-derived CDR1 and CDR2 are SNHLY and FYNNEI. The CDR3 contains 13 residues. Trimming took off 11 bases at V and 7 bases at J, with 17 bases between the two ends. The CDR3 DNA reads TGTGCCCAGCGACAGGCTAGCGGCGGGGAGCTGTTTTTT. Amino acid sequence: CAQRQASGGELFF.

The rearrangement links TRBV5-4 to TRBJ2-7, with 9 bases aligning to TRBD1. Germline assignment: CDR1 SGHNT and CDR2 YYREEE (reference sequence). The CDR3 sequence is 14 residues long. Unmatched junction bases numbered 9, after V lost 4 bases and J lost 7 bases. The CDR3, as DNA: TGTGCCAGCAGCGTGGGGGGACAGGGTTTGGAGCAGTACTTC. Its translation is CASSVGGQGLEQYF.

CDR3 coding DNA: TGTGCCAGCAGCGGCAGGACAGGGCGGACTGAAGCTTTCTTT. This sequence encodes CASSGRTGRTEAFF. The chain is built from TRBV7-2 and TRBJ1-1; 8 bases are a match to TRBD1. The CDR3 covers 14 residues. Germline V gives CDR1 SGHTA, CDR2 FQGNSA. The V segment lost 5 bases and the J segment 5 bases; nucleotides outside the gene matches: 7. Together with reference TRBV7-2 and TRBJ1-1, the CDR3 gives the full variable domain: GAGVSQSPSNKVTEKGKDVELRCDPISGHTALYWYRQSLGQGLEFLIYFQGNSAPDKSGLPSDRFSAERTGGSVSTLTIQRTQQEDSAVYLCASSGRTGRTEAFFGQGTRLTVV.

The chain is built from TRBV10-3 and TRBJ2-5; weak D call: TRBD1 (7 bases). The CDR3 consists of 16 residues. V was clipped by 3 bases and J by 5 bases, with 19 bases between them. The germline V gene has CDR1 ENHRY and CDR2 SYGVKD. The CDR3 here is CAISESGGGARETQYF. CDR3 coding DNA: TGTGCCATCAGTGAATCCGGAGGGGGCGCTCGGGAGACCCAGTACTTC.

The chain uses TRBV14 and TRBJ2-5; maybe TRBD1 (5 bases). This CDR3 comprises 15 residues. Trimming took off 0 bases at V and 7 bases at J, with 15 bases between the two ends. Germline V lookup: CDR1 SGHDN, CDR2 FVKESK. CDR3: CASSQEKGPGVTQYF. The CDR3 nucleotides are TGTGCCAGCAGCCAAGAGAAGGGGCCTGGGGTGACCCAGTACTTC.

V usage is TRBV19 and J usage is TRBJ2-1; 7 nucleotides agree with TRBD2. Germline V gene sequence: CDR1 LNHDA, CDR2 SQIVND (reference sequence). The CDR3 extends over 16 amino acids. The trim removed 1 base at V and 4 bases at J, leaving 7 bases unmatched. CDR3 bases: TGTGCCAGTAGTATAGCGGCCCGGGGGGTGTACAATGAGCAGTTCTTC. Translating gives CASSIAARGVYNEQFF.

V usage is TRBV7-7 and J usage is TRBJ2-3; TRBD2 is a possible D gene (5 bases). CDR1 SSHAT and CDR2 FNYEAQ come from the germline V gene (reference sequence). This CDR3 is built from 17 residues. V gave up 5 bases and J gave up 7 bases, with 25 bases separating them. The CDR3 sequence: CASSPMTGQRDEHTQYF. DNA for the CDR3: TGTGCCAGCAGCCCAATGACTGGTCAACGGGATGAACATACGCAGTATTTT.